The entry below gives a single T cell receptor (beta chain) sequence along with its context. What it recognizes is unknown. The data belong to a study of beta chain features in type 1 diabetes. The sequenced template was cDNA made from the entire isolated RNA. Assay used: immunoSEQ multiplex PCR; TCRdb lists only in-frame clones, some missing. The repertoire has 310,000 or so clones, less than 10% of them found once; the top ten carry around 0.45%. CDR1 is SGDLS, CDR2 YYNGEE, per germline. The germline V and J ends were trimmed by 4 bases and 10 bases, with 15 bases remaining between them. The length of the CDR3 is 13 residues. General study findings and limits: Equally in patients and controls, PCR might preferentially amplify shorter templates.

Sequenced: central memory CD4+ T cells from blood. The TCR originated in a woman aged 18-29 years in good health. V gene TRBV9 combines with J gene TRBJ2-1; D is uncertain. Here the CDR3 DNA reads TGTGCCAGCAGCCCCAGCCCTTTGGGCGAGCAGTTCTTC. This gives the protein CASSPSPLGEQFF.